This T cell receptor beta chain was identified in a study of T cells in Graves' hyperthyroidism and ophthalmopathy. Study summary: Upon initial diagnosis and before any treatment, peripheral blood was collected.

This clonotype was detected many times. Amplified TCR beta CDR3 regions came from RNA transcripts. TCR CDR3 regions were first amplified by RT-PCR with HTBI primers. TCRdb used MiXCR to reprocess the multiplex PCR reads, holding one entry per CDR3 protein. The data contain around 500,000 distinct CDR3 sequences, 20% to 25% of them singletons. The TCR sequence derives from a woman in her seventies with Graves' ophthalmopathy. Sequencing was done on a sample of blood.

CDR3 DNA sequence: TGCGCCAGCAGCTTGCAACCAGGATTGAACACTGAAGCTTTCTTT. Protein: CASSLQPGLNTEAFF. V and J are TRBV5-1 and TRBJ1-1, with no clear D. Per germline, CDR1 SGHRS and CDR2 YFSETQ. V was pared by 1 base and J by 0 bases, with 10 bases between. The CDR3 has 15 residues.